This TCR beta chain comes out of a study of cytomegalovirus exposure and HLA in healthy donors. The study, taken as a whole, reports: Analysis performed later found approximately 17,000 TCR beta sequences associated with HLA alleles at 0.05 false discovery rate. TCR beta chain V- and J-gene trimming was linked, in a later analysis, to a missense variant in DCLRE1C. Later analysis indicated greater clonal expansion among HLA-associated TCR beta chains than among equally common other chains.

The ends were cut back, 4 bases at V and 2 bases at J, with 6 bases in the middle. The CDR3 sequence is 13 residues long. Germline V CDR1 and CDR2: WSHSY, SAAADI. Worth noting for this clone: What it recognizes is unknown.

It was healthy bone marrow donors who served as donors. The PCR ran on 60 Vbeta and 13 Jbeta primers. Measured with immunoSEQ multiplex PCR; TCRdb has only the in-frame clones, and not every one. The table lists 150,000 to 200,000 clones. The clonotype originates from a man aged 30 to 45 in good health and CMV-seronegative. The sequencing sample was made of PBMCs. The genes are TRBV10-2 and TRBJ1-5; D call uncertain. CDR3 sequence (DNA): TGCGCCAGCAGTGCGAGGGGCAATCAGCCCCAGCATTTT. It translates to CASSARGNQPQHF.